The entry below describes one TCR beta chain. V was shortened by 0 bases and J by 10 bases, with 10 bases between the two germline ends. Germline V CDR1 and CDR2: MNHEY, SVGAGI. The CDR3 covers 13 residues. This record belongs to a study of CD8 T cells in Susac syndrome. Across the study: Patients with Susac syndrome, at blood draw, were therapy-naive, on corticosteroids, or on intravenous immunoglobulin alone.

The RNA, about 0.45 to 1 ug, was put through reverse transcription using random hexamers. The CDR3 of TCR beta was amplified by immunoSEQ multiplex PCR across 54 Vbeta and 13 Jbeta. TCRdb redid the calling of the immunoSEQ multiplex PCR reads with MiXCR, one entry per CDR3 protein. The sample comprises about 150,000 distinct CDR3 sequences, roughly 94% of which are singletons, and 0.18% rests with the top ten. What was sequenced was CD8+ T cells from PBMCs. V gene TRBV6-5 combines with J gene TRBJ1-5; no definite D call. The TCR comes from a human donor with Susac syndrome. The CDR3 is CASSYSGVGPQHF. The CDR3 nucleotides are TGTGCCAGCAGTTACTCCGGTGTTGGTCCCCAGCATTTT.